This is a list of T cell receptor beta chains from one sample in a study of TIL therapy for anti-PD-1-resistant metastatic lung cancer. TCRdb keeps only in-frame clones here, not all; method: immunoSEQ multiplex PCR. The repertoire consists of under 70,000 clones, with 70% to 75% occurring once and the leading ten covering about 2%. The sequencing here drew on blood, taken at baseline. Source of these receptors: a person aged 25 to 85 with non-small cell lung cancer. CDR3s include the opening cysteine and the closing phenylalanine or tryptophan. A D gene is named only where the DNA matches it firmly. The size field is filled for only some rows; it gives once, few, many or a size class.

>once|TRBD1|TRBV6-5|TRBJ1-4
CAISAGQEIEKLFF
TGTGCCATCAGTGCAGGACAGGAGATTGAAAAACTGTTTTTT
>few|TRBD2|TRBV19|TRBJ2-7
CASSMGTSDDEQYF
TGTGCCAGTAGTATGGGGACTAGCGACGACGAGCAGTACTTC
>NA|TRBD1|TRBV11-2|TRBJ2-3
CASSPGQAGTDTQYF
TGTGCCAGCAGCCCGGGACAGGCAGGCACAGATACGCAGTATTTT
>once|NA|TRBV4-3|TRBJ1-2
CASSRERSLNYGYTF
TGCGCCAGCAGCCGAGAAAGGAGTCTAAACTATGGCTACACCTTC
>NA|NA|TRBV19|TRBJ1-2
CASSWGVNYGYTF
TGTGCCAGTAGTTGGGGGGTTAACTATGGCTACACCTTC
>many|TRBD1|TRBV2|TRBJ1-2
CASRGQGVNYGYTF
TGTGCCAGCAGGGGACAGGGGGTCAACTATGGCTACACCTTC
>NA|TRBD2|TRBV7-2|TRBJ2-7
CASSFVLAGSYEQYF
TGTGCCAGCAGCTTTGTGTTAGCGGGGTCCTACGAGCAGTACTTC
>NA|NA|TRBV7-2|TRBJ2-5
CASSLALLSQETQYF
TGTGCCAGCAGCTTAGCGCTACTAAGCCAAGAGACCCAGTACTTC
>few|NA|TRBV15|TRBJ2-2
CATSRVESGELFF
TGTGCCACCAGCAGAGTTGAATCCGGGGAGCTGTTTTTT
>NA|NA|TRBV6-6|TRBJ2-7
CASRSGHKTYEQYF
TGTGCCAGCAGGAGCGGGCACAAAACCTACGAGCAGTACTTC
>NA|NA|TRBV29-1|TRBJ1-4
CSVGPDNEKLFF
TGCAGCGTTGGGCCCGATAATGAAAAACTGTTTTTT
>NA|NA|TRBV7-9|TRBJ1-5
CASTPGDGNQPQHF
TGTGCCAGCACCCCTGGGGACGGCAATCAGCCCCAGCATTTT
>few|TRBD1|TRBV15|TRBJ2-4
CATSRAGTGGATDIQYF
TGTGCCACCAGCAGAGCCGGGACAGGGGGCGCTACGGACATTCAGTACTTC
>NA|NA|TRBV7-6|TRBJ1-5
CASSLEVQGSTGNQPQHF
TGTGCCAGCAGCCTCGAGGTCCAGGGGTCGACGGGCAATCAGCCCCAGCATTTT
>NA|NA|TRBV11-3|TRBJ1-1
CASSSGTTEAFF
TGTGCCAGCAGCTCAGGGACCACTGAAGCTTTCTTT
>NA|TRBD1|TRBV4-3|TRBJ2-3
CASSQDRGQGTDTQYF
TGCGCCAGCAGCCAAGACAGGGGGCAGGGCACAGATACGCAGTATTTT
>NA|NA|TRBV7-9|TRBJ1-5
CASSASVNSNQPQHF
TGTGCCAGCAGCGCCAGCGTAAATAGCAATCAGCCCCAGCATTTT
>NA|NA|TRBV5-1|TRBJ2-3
CASSRGQISTDTQYF
TGCGCCAGCAGCCGCGGACAGATTAGCACAGATACGCAGTATTTT
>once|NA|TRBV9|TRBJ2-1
CASSVTESGEQFF
TGTGCCAGCAGCGTAACGGAGAGCGGTGAGCAGTTCTTC
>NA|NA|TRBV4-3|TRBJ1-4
CASSQDGATNEKLFF
TGCGCCAGCAGCCAAGATGGAGCGACTAATGAAAAACTGTTTTTT
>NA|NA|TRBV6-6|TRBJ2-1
CASRSTLGGSYNEQFF
TGTGCCAGCAGGTCGACCCTGGGCGGTTCCTACAATGAGCAGTTCTTC
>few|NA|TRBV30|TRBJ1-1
CAWSDRWTLNTEAFF
TGTGCCTGGAGTGATCGTTGGACACTGAACACTGAAGCTTTCTTT
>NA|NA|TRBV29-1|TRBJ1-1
CSVAQDRGSSEAFF
TGCAGCGTTGCCCAGGACAGAGGCTCATCTGAAGCTTTCTTT
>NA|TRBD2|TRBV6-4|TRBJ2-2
CASSENSGSVFTGELFF
TGTGCCAGCAGTGAAAACAGCGGGAGTGTTTTCACCGGGGAGCTGTTTTTT
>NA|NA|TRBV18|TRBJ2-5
CASSPGAGSAPIRKTQYF
TGTGCCAGCTCACCGGGAGCGGGTTCGGCCCCAATAAGAAAGACCCAGTACTTC
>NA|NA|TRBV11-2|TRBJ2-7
CASLRRLGQGRYEQYF
TGTGCCAGTTTACGGCGCCTTGGACAAGGACGCTACGAGCAGTACTTC
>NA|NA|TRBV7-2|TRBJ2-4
CASSWGGQSKNIQYF
TGTGCCAGCAGCTGGGGGGGACAGTCCAAAAACATTCAGTACTTC
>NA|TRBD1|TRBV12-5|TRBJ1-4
CASGLVGTAATNEKLFF
TGTGCTAGTGGTTTGGTAGGGACAGCTGCAACTAATGAAAAACTGTTTTTT
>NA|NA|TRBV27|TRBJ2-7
CASSPHPGRRGSYEQYF
TGTGCCAGCAGTCCACATCCGGGAAGACGGGGCTCCTACGAGCAGTACTTC
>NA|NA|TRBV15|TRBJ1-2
CATSRGVARTPGYTF
TGTGCCACCAGCAGAGGTGTTGCTCGGACCCCGGGCTACACCTTC
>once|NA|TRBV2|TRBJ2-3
CASRVVPTDTQYF
TGTGCCAGCAGGGTAGTCCCCACAGATACGCAGTATTTT
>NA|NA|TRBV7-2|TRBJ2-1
CASSLREQFF
TGTGCCAGCAGCCTACGAGAGCAGTTCTTC
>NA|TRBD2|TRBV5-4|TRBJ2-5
CASSLSRAGSRETQYF
TGTGCCAGCAGCTTGTCGCGAGCGGGATCTCGGGAGACCCAGTACTTC
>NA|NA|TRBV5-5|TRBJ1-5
CASSLAWGFGQPQHF
TGTGCCAGCAGCTTGGCCTGGGGTTTTGGGCAGCCCCAGCATTTT
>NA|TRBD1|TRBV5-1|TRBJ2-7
CASSGGQGGYEQYF
TGCGCCAGCAGCGGGGGACAGGGAGGCTACGAGCAGTACTTC
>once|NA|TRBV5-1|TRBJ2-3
CASSLSVGGPDTQYF
TGCGCCAGCAGCTTGTCAGTCGGGGGCCCAGATACGCAGTATTTT
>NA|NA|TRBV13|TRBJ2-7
CASRSQVTYEQYF
TGTGCCAGCAGGTCACAGGTTACCTACGAGCAGTACTTC
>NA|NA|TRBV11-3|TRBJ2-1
CASSSYGEPNEQFF
TGTGCCAGCAGCTCATACGGGGAACCCAATGAGCAGTTCTTC
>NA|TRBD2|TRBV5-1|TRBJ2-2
CASSLDHLAGVLGELFF
TGCGCCAGCAGCTTGGACCACCTAGCGGGAGTGCTCGGGGAGCTGTTTTTT
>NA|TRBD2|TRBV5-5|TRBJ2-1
CASSFGAGGLRSYNEQFF
TGTGCCAGCAGCTTCGGAGCGGGGGGGCTTAGGTCCTACAATGAGCAGTTCTTC